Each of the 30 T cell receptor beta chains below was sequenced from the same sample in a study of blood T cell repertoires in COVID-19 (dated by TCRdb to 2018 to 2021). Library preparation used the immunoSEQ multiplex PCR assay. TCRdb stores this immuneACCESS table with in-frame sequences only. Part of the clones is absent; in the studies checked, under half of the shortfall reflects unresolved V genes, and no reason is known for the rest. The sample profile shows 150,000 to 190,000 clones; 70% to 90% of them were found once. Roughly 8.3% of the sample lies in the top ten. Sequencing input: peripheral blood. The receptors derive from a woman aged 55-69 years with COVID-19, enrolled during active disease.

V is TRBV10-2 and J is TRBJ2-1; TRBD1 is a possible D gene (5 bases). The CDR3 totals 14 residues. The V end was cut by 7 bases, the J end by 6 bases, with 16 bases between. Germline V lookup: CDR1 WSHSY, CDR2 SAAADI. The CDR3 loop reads CASISGFPRNEQFF. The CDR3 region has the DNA TGCGCCAGCATTTCAGGGTTCCCCCGCAATGAGCAGTTCTTC.

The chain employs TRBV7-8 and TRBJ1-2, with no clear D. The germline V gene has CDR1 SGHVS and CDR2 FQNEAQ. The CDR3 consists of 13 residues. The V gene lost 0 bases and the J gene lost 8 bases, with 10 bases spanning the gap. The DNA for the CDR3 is TGTGCCAGCAGCTTAGCGCCGCTCAGGGGCTACACCTTC. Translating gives CASSLAPLRGYTF.

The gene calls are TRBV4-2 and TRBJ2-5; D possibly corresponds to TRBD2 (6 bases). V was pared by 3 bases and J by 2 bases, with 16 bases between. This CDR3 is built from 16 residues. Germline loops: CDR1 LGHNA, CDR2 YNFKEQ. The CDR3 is CASSQVLASEQETQYF. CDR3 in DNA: TGTGCCAGCAGCCAGGTGTTGGCTAGCGAACAAGAGACCCAGTACTTC.

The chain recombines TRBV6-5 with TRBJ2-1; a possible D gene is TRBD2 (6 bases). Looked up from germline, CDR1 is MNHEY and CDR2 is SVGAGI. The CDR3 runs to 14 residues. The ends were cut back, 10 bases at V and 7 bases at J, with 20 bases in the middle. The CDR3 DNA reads TGTGCCACCAGCGGGCGGGCATCCATTAATGAGCAGTTCTTC. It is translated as CATSGRASINEQFF.

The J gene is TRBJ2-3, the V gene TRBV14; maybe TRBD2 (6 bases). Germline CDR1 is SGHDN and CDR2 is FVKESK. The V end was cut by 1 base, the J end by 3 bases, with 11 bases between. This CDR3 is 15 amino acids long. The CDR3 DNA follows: TGTGCCAGCAGCCAAGCGGGAGCAAAGACAGATACGCAGTATTTT. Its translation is CASSQAGAKTDTQYF.

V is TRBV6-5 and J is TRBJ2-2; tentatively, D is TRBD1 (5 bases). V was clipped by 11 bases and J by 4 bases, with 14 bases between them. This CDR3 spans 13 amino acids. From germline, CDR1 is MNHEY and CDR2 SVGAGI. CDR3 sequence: CAHGQGITGELFF. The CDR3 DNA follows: TGTGCCCATGGGCAGGGAATCACCGGGGAGCTGTTTTTT.

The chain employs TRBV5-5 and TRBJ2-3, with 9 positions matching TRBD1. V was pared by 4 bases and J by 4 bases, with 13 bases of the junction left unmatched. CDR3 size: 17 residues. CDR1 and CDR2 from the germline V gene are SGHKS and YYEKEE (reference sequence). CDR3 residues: CASSPGQGPFSADTQYF. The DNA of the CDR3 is TGTGCCAGCAGCCCGGGACAGGGACCCTTTTCTGCAGATACGCAGTATTTT.

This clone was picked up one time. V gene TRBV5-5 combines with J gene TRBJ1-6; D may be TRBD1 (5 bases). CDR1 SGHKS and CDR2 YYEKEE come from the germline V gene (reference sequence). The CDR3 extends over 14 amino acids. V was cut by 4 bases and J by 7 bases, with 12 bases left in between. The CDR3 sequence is CASSARAGNSPLHF. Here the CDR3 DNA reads TGTGCCAGCAGCGCCAGGGCGGGGAATTCACCCCTCCACTTT.

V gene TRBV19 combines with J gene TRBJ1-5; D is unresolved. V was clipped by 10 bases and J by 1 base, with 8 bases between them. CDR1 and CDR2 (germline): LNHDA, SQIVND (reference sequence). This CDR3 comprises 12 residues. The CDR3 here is CATKRSNQPQHF. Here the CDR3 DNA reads TGTGCCACCAAGAGGAGCAATCAGCCCCAGCATTTT.

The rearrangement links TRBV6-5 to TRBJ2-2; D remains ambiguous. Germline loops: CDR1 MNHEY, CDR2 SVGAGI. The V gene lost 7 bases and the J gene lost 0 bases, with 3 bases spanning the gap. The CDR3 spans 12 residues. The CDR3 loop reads CASNSNTGELFF. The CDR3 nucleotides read TGTGCCAGCAACTCGAACACCGGGGAGCTGTTTTTT.

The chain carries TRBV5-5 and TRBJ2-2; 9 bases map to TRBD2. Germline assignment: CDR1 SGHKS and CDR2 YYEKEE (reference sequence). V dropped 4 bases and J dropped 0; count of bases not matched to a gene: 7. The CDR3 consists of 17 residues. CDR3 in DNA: TGTGCCAGCAGCCCCCAGGCGGGAGGGACGAACACCGGGGAGCTGTTTTTT. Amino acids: CASSPQAGGTNTGELFF. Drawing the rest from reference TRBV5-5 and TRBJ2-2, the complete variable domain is DAGVTQSPTHLIKTRGQQVTLRCSPISGHKSVSWYQQVLGQGPQFIFQYYEKEERGRGNFPDRFSARQFPNYSSELNVNALLLGDSALYLCASSPQAGGTNTGELFFGEGSRLTVL.

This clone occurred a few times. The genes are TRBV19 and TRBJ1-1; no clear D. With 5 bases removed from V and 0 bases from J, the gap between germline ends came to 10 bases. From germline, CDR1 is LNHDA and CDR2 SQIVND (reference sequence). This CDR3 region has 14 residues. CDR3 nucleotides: TGTGCCAGTAGTTTTTCGGGGTTGAACACTGAAGCTTTCTTT. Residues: CASSFSGLNTEAFF.

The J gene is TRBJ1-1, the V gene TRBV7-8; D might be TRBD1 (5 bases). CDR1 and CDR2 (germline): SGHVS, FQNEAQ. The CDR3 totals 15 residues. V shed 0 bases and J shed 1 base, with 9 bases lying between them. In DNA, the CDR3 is TGTGCCAGCAGCTTAGCGGGGGGATCGAACACTGAAGCTTTCTTT. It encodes CASSLAGGSNTEAFF. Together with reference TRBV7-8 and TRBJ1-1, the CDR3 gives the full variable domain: GAGVSQSPRYKVAKRGQDVALRCDPISGHVSLFWYQQALGQGPEFLTYFQNEAQLDKSGLPSDRFFAERPEGSVSTLKIQRTQQEDSAVYLCASSLAGGSNTEAFFGQGTRLTVV.

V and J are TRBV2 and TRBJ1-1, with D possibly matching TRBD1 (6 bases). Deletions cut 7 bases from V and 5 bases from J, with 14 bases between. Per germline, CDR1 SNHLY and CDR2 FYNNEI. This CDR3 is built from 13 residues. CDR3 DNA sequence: TGTGCCAGCAACGGGCAGGGGTATACTGAAGCTTTCTTT. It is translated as CASNGQGYTEAFF.

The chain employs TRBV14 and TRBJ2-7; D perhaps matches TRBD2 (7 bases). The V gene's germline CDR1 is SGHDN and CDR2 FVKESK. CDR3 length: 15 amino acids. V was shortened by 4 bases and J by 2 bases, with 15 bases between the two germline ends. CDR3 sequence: CASSRGGGLTYEQYF. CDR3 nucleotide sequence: TGTGCCAGCAGCCGAGGGGGGGGCCTCACCTACGAGCAGTACTTC.

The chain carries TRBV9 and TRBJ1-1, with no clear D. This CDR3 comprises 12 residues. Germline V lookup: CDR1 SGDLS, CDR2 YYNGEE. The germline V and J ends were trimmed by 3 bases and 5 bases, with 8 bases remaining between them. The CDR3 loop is CASSGEGTEAFF. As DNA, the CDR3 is TGTGCCAGCAGCGGTGAGGGTACTGAAGCTTTCTTT. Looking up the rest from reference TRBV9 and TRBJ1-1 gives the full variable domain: DSGVTQTPKHLITATGQRVTLRCSPRSGDLSVYWYQQSLDQGLQFLIQYYNGEERAKGNILERFSAQQFPDLHSELNLSSLELGDSALYFCASSGEGTEAFFGQGTRLTVV.

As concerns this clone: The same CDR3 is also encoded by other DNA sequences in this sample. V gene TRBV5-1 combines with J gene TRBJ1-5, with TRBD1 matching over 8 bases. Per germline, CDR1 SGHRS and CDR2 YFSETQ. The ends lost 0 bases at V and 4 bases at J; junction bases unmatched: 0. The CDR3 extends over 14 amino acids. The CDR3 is CASSLGDRNQPQHF. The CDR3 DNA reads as TGCGCCAGCAGCTTGGGGGACAGGAATCAGCCCCAGCATTTT.

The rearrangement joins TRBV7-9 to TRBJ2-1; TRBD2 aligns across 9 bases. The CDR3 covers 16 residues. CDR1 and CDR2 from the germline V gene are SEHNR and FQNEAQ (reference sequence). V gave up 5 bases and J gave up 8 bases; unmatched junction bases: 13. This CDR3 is CASSPRAGGPGDEQFF. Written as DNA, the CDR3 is TGTGCCAGCAGCCCTCGGGCGGGAGGGCCTGGGGATGAGCAGTTCTTC.

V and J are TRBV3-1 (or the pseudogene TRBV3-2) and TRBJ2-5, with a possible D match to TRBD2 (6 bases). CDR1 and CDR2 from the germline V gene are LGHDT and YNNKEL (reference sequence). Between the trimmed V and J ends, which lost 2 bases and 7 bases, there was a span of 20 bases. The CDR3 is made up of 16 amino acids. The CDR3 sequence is CASSQQGRADGGTQYF. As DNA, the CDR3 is TGTGCCAGCAGCCAACAAGGCCGCGCAGACGGGGGGACCCAGTACTTC.

CDR3 sequence (DNA): TGTGCCACCAGTGGGGGGAGGGAGATGACCGGGGAGCTGTTTTTT. It is translated as CATSGGREMTGELFF. The V and J genes are TRBV24-1 and TRBJ2-2; 7 nucleotides line up with TRBD2. CDR1 is KGHDR and CDR2 is SFDVKD in the germline V gene. The ends lost 5 bases at V and 5 bases at J; junction bases unmatched: 7. The CDR3 has 15 amino acids.

CDR3 sequence (DNA): TGCGCCAGCAGTGAGGTAGCGGGAGCTCTCGGGGAGCTGTTTTTT. Its translation is CASSEVAGALGELFF. The V and J genes are TRBV10-1 and TRBJ2-2, with 9 positions matching TRBD2. Germline values: CDR1 WNHNN, CDR2 SYGVQD (reference sequence). This CDR3 comprises 15 residues. Trimming took 2 bases from V and 7 from J; bases not matched to a gene: 5.

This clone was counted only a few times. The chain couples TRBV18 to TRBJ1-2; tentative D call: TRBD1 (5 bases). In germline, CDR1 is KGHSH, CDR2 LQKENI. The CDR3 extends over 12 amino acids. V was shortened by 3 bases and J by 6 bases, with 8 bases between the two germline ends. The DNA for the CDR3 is TGTGCCAGCTCACCGGCAGGGCATGGCTACACCTTC. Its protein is CASSPAGHGYTF.

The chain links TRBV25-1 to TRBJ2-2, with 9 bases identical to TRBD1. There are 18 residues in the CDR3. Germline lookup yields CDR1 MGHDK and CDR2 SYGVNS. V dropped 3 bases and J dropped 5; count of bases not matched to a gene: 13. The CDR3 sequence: CASSDSTGTGRKTGELFF. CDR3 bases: TGTGCCAGCAGTGACAGTACCGGGACAGGGCGGAAGACCGGGGAGCTGTTTTTT. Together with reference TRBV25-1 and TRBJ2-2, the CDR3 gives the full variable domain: EADIYQTPRYLVIGTGKKITLECSQTMGHDKMYWYQQDPGMELHLIHYSYGVNSTEKGDLSSESTVSRIRTEHFPLTLESARPSHTSQYLCASSDSTGTGRKTGELFFGEGSRLTVL.

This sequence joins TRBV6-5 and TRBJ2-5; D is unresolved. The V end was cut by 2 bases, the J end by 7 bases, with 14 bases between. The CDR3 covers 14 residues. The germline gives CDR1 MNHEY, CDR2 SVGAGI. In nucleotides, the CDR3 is TGTGCCAGCAGTTACGAGGCAGAGCGCGGGACCCAGTACTTC. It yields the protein CASSYEAERGTQYF.

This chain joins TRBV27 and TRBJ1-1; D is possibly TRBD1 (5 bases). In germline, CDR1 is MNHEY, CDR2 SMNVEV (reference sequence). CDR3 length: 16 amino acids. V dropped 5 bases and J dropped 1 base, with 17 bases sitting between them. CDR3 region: CASSPHPRQRNTEAFF. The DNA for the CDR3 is TGTGCCAGCAGTCCCCACCCGCGACAGAGGAACACTGAAGCTTTCTTT.

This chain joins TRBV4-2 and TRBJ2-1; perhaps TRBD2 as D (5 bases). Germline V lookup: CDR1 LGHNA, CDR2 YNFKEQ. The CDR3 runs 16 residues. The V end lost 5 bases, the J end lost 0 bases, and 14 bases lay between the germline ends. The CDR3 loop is CASSSLAISSYNEQFF. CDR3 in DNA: TGTGCCAGCAGCTCCTTAGCGATAAGCTCCTACAATGAGCAGTTCTTC.

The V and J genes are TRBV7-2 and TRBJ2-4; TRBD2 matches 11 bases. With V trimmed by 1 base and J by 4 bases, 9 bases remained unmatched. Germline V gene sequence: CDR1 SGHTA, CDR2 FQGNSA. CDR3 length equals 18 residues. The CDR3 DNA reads TGTGCCAGCAGCTTAGTATTGTCGGCTAGCGGGAGGAAAAACATTCAGTACTTC. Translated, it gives CASSLVLSASGRKNIQYF.

CDR3 in DNA: TGTGCCAGCAGCGTAGCACCTATAGCGGGAGGAGGGGAAAACATTCAGTACTTC. Translating it yields CASSVAPIAGGGENIQYF. The V call is TRBV9, the J call TRBJ2-4; 10 positions match TRBD2. The CDR3 has 18 amino acids. Germline values: CDR1 SGDLS, CDR2 YYNGEE. V lost 0 bases, J lost 5 bases, and 11 bases stayed unmatched.

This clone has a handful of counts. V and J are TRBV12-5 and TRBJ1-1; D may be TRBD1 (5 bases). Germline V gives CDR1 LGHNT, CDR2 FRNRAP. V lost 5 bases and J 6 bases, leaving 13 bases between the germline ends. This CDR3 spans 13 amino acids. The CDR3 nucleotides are TGTGCTAGTGGTGCGGGGCAGGGTGCTGAAGCTTTCTTT. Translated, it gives CASGAGQGAEAFF.

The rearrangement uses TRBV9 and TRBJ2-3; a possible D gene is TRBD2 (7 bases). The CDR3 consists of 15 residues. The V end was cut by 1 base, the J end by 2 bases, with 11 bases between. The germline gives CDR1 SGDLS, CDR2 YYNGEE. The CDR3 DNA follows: TGTGCCAGCAGCGTATACGGGGGGCCCACAGATACGCAGTATTTT. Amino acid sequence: CASSVYGGPTDTQYF.